What follows are 27 T cell receptor beta chains derived from one specimen sequenced in a study of vaccination effects on CD4 cells after COVID-19. Produced via immunoSEQ multiplex PCR; TCRdb's table is partial and in-frame only. The sample shows about 19,000 clones, around 76% of them seen only once. Antigen-specific CD4+ T cells expanded by the ViraFEST assay with viral peptide pools were then sequenced. Cultured cells yielded isolated CD4+ T cells after less than 11 days. PCR confirmed that the person was infected with SARS-CoV-2 between March and December 2020. Their cognate antigens are unknown. This material consisted of CD4+ T cells from PBMCs cultured with SARS-CoV-2 spike peptides, taken before COVID-19 vaccination. The source is a human donor who had a prior SARS-CoV-2 infection.

This clone came up a few times. This chain connects TRBV7-9 to TRBJ1-2; TRBD1 matches 7 bases. This CDR3 comprises 17 residues. V lost 5 bases and J lost 6; bases outside the gene matches: 18. In germline, CDR1 is SEHNR, CDR2 FQNEAQ (reference sequence). For the CDR3, the DNA is TGTGCCAGCAGCCCTAGCCTCTTACGACAGGGAAGGGATGGCTACACCTTC. Protein sequence: CASSPSLLRQGRDGYTF.

The CDR3: CASISKRDPGETQYF. The CDR3 DNA is TGCGCCAGCATCTCTAAAAGGGACCCAGGGGAGACCCAGTACTTC. The gene calls are TRBV4-3 and TRBJ2-5; D assignment may be TRBD1 or TRBD2 (5 bases each). Germline values: CDR1 LGHNA, CDR2 YSLEER. Trimming removed 7 bases at V and 5 bases at J, with 20 bases between. This CDR3 has 15 amino acids.

The CDR3 loop reads CASSFWGVGSSTDTQYF. For the CDR3, the DNA is TGTGCCAGCAGCTTTTGGGGGGTAGGCTCCAGCACAGATACGCAGTATTTT. The chain combines TRBV5-6 with TRBJ2-3; D may be TRBD2 (6 bases). This CDR3 comprises 17 residues. Germline V gene lookup returns CDR1 SGHDT and CDR2 YYEEEE. The V gene lost 2 bases and the J gene lost 0 bases, with 16 bases spanning the gap. The full variable domain, its missing parts supplied by reference TRBV5-6 and TRBJ2-3, is DAGVTQSPTHLIKTRGQQVTLRCSPKSGHDTVSWYQQALGQGPQFIFQYYEEEERQRGNFPDRFSGHQFPNYSSELNVNALLLGDSALYLCASSFWGVGSSTDTQYFGPGTRLTVL.

The chain links TRBV7-9 to TRBJ1-1; D gene uncertain. CDR3 size: 15 residues. V was trimmed by 5 bases and J by 1 base, leaving 14 bases between them. Germline CDR1 is SEHNR and CDR2 is FQNEAQ (reference sequence). Here the CDR3 reads CASSVLTVENTEAFF. CDR3 nucleotide sequence: TGTGCCAGCAGCGTCCTAACCGTAGAGAACACTGAAGCTTTCTTT.

V gene TRBV15 combines with J gene TRBJ1-4; TRBD1 agrees at 8 bases. CDR3 length: 15 amino acids. Germline trimming cut 0 bases from V and 8 bases from J; bases unmatched to any gene: 5. CDR1 is LNHNV and CDR2 is YYDKDF in the germline V gene (reference sequence). CDR3 nucleotides: TGTGCCACCAGCAGAGACGGACAGGGTTACGAAAAACTGTTTTTT. It encodes CATSRDGQGYEKLFF.

J is TRBJ2-3 and V is TRBV24-1; TRBD2 agrees at 8 bases. CDR3 length equals 14 residues. The J segment lost 5 bases and the V segment lost 5 bases, leaving 5 bases of the junction unmatched. Germline V gene lookup returns CDR1 KGHDR and CDR2 SFDVKD. The CDR3 protein is CATSARLAQDTQYF. CDR3 nucleotide sequence: TGTGCCACCAGTGCGCGACTAGCGCAAGATACGCAGTATTTT.

The rearrangement joins TRBV4-2 to TRBJ2-3, with D possibly matching TRBD2 (7 bases). V was clipped by 1 base and J by 4 bases, with 18 bases between them. Germline loops: CDR1 LGHNA, CDR2 YNFKEQ. CDR3 length: 17 amino acids. The CDR3 loop is CASSQGLQGGPSDTQYF. The CDR3 DNA reads TGTGCCAGCAGCCAAGGGTTACAGGGAGGGCCCTCAGATACGCAGTATTTT.

This clone was seen more than once but under ten times. V usage is TRBV13 and J usage is TRBJ1-6, with D maybe TRBD1 (6 bases). CDR1 and CDR2 from the germline V gene are PRHDT and FYEKMQ (reference sequence). Trimming took 4 bases from V and 14 from J, leaving 12 bases between them. This CDR3 spans 12 amino acids. This CDR3 is CASSSTGRALHF. In nucleotides, the CDR3 is TGTGCCAGCAGCTCAACAGGGAGGGCCCTCCACTTT.

The chain carries TRBV12-3 or TRBV12-4 and TRBJ1-5; no clear D gene. V was shortened by 6 bases and J by 5 bases, with 11 bases between the two germline ends. The CDR3 has 13 residues. The CDR3 nucleotides read TGTGCCAGCAGCTCTCTCCAGGATCAGCCCCAGCATTTT. As protein: CASSSLQDQPQHF.

The chain links TRBV24-1 to TRBJ2-5, with 7 positions matching TRBD1. Germline CDR1 KGHDR, CDR2 SFDVKD. The CDR3 has 15 amino acids. The ends lost 3 bases at V and 4 bases at J; junction bases unmatched: 7. The CDR3 sequence is CATSDAQGVGETQYF. DNA of the CDR3: TGTGCCACCAGTGATGCCCAGGGGGTTGGAGAGACCCAGTACTTC.

The chain uses TRBV9 and TRBJ2-1; TRBD2 aligns across 8 bases. After removal of 4 bases from V and 7 bases from J, the junction contained 10 bases not matched to a gene. The CDR3 is 15 amino acids. The germline gives CDR1 SGDLS, CDR2 YYNGEE. The CDR3 bases are TGTGCCAGCAGCACCGACGGGAGGGCCATGAATGAGCAGTTCTTC. Translating gives CASSTDGRAMNEQFF.

The J gene is TRBJ1-2, the V gene TRBV7-9; no clear D gene. The germline V gene encodes CDR1 SEHNR and CDR2 FQNEAQ (reference sequence). V lost 6 bases and J 7 bases, leaving 21 bases between the germline ends. The CDR3 runs 15 residues. The CDR3 reads CASSSPRPGVRGYTF. In DNA form, the CDR3 reads TGTGCCAGCAGTTCACCCCGACCGGGAGTGCGTGGCTACACCTTC.

The V and J genes are TRBV5-4 and TRBJ2-5; 9 nucleotides line up with TRBD2. The germline V gene has CDR1 SGHNT and CDR2 YYREEE (reference sequence). With 4 bases clipped from V and 1 base from J, the junction kept 8 bases outside the gene matches. This CDR3 is built from 16 residues. CDR3 amino acids: CASSPGTSRLQETQYF. Here the CDR3 DNA reads TGTGCCAGCAGCCCCGGGACTAGCAGACTCCAAGAGACCCAGTACTTC.

The rearrangement joins TRBV5-5 to TRBJ2-5, with D hard to call. Trimming took 2 bases from V and 4 from J, leaving 9 bases between them. The CDR3 covers 13 residues. The V gene's germline CDR1 is SGHKS and CDR2 YYEKEE (reference sequence). The CDR3 DNA is TGTGCCAGCAGCTTCAGCCCCGGAGAGACCCAGTACTTC. This gives the protein CASSFSPGETQYF.

The chain uses TRBV18 and TRBJ2-1; D is tentatively TRBD1 or TRBD2 (5 bases each). In germline, CDR1 is KGHSH, CDR2 LQKENI. The CDR3 is 17 amino acids. V lost 3 bases to trimming and J lost 5 bases, with 20 bases between them. The CDR3 DNA is TGTGCCAGCTCACCCCTCCTTTTGGGGGAGTCCCACAATGAGCAGTTCTTC. Translated, it gives CASSPLLLGESHNEQFF.

The V and J genes are TRBV7-2 and TRBJ1-6; D remains unclear. Germline V lookup: CDR1 SGHTA, CDR2 FQGNSA. V lost 7 bases, J lost 5 bases, and 12 bases lay in between. This CDR3 has 14 amino acids. This CDR3 reads CASTLRAHNSPLHF. The CDR3, as DNA: TGTGCCAGCACCCTCCGAGCCCATAATTCACCCCTCCACTTT. Combining the CDR3 with reference TRBV7-2 and TRBJ1-6 gives the whole variable domain GAGVSQSPSNKVTEKGKDVELRCDPISGHTALYWYRQSLGQGLEFLIYFQGNSAPDKSGLPSDRFSAERTGGSVSTLTIQRTQQEDSAVYLCASTLRAHNSPLHFGNGTRLTVT.

The J gene is TRBJ2-7, the V gene TRBV18; tentatively, D is TRBD1 (7 bases). Trimming took 2 bases from V and 6 from J, leaving 14 bases between them. The CDR3 runs 14 residues. Germline CDR1 reads KGHSH; CDR2 reads LQKENI. CDR3: CASSPGQVEGEQYF. The DNA for the CDR3 is TGTGCCAGCTCACCAGGACAGGTGGAGGGCGAGCAGTACTTC.

The CDR3 DNA sequence: TGTGCCAGCAGCAGCGGGGGGGGTCAGTTCTTC. Translation gives CASSSGGGQFF. The chain uses TRBV11-3 and TRBJ2-1; 10 nucleotides match TRBD2. The CDR3 is 11 residues long. The ends lost 5 bases at V and 13 bases at J; junction bases unmatched: 2. Per germline, CDR1 SGHNT and CDR2 YENEEA.

This chain links TRBV7-2 with TRBJ2-5; D uncertain. Germline V lookup: CDR1 SGHTA, CDR2 FQGNSA. The CDR3 covers 15 residues. Trimming took off 2 bases at V and 5 bases at J, with 15 bases between the two ends. Written as DNA, the CDR3 is TGTGCCAGCAGCTTAAGTACGGTTAGAGGCGAGACCCAGTACTTC. This sequence encodes CASSLSTVRGETQYF.

This clone was recorded a few times. This chain connects TRBV18 to TRBJ1-1; 8 bases line up with TRBD1. This CDR3 is 16 amino acids long. After removal of 3 bases from V and 10 bases from J, the junction contained 16 bases not matched to a gene. Germline CDR1 is KGHSH and CDR2 is LQKENI. The CDR3 is CASSPNIGRQGKAAFF. DNA for the CDR3: TGTGCCAGCTCACCGAATATAGGCCGACAGGGGAAGGCAGCTTTCTTT.

The chain recombines TRBV23-1 with TRBJ2-7; 8 bases align to TRBD1. TRBV23-1 belongs to the ORF category, with a function that is uncertain. J was trimmed by 4 bases and V by 8 bases; bases with no gene match: 13. The length of the CDR3 is 15 residues. CDR3 amino acids: CASDLNSGGGYEQYF. The CDR3 nucleotides are TGCGCCAGCGATCTAAACTCAGGGGGCGGGTACGAGCAGTACTTC.

Only a few counts were recorded for this clone. This chain joins TRBV10-3 and TRBJ1-1; 11 nucleotides align to TRBD1. After removal of 8 bases from V and 6 bases from J, the junction contained 5 bases not matched to a gene. There are 13 residues in the CDR3. CDR1 and CDR2 (germline): ENHRY, SYGVKD. CDR3 DNA sequence: TGTGCCATCGCGGGACAGGGGGTATCTGAAGCTTTCTTT. Translation gives CAIAGQGVSEAFF.

In DNA, the CDR3 is TGTGCCAGCTCACCACTGGCGGGAGACTACGAGCAGTACTTC. Its translation is CASSPLAGDYEQYF. V gene TRBV18 combines with J gene TRBJ2-7; 7 bases line up with TRBD2. CDR3 length equals 14 residues. V dropped 1 base and J dropped 3; count of bases not matched to a gene: 3. The germline CDR1 and CDR2 sequences are KGHSH and LQKENI.

The chain has TRBV9 and TRBJ1-5; D gene unclear. Germline V gene sequence: CDR1 SGDLS, CDR2 YYNGEE. This CDR3 is built from 15 residues. The ends were cut back, 4 bases at V and 3 bases at J, with 14 bases in the middle. CDR3 DNA: TGTGCCAGCAGCCCGGGGTTTTTTGACAATCAGCCCCAGCATTTT. Translating gives CASSPGFFDNQPQHF.

The chain links TRBV7-3 to TRBJ2-1, with 12 nucleotides matching TRBD2. This CDR3 has 15 amino acids. V was clipped by 5 bases and J by 7 bases; unmatched bases: 6. Germline values: CDR1 SGHTA, CDR2 FQGTGA. The CDR3 here is CASSPSGGAPNEQFF. DNA for the CDR3: TGTGCCAGCAGCCCTAGCGGGGGGGCTCCAAATGAGCAGTTCTTC.

This sequence joins TRBV2 and TRBJ2-1, with 12 nucleotides matching TRBD2. V trimming: 7 bases; J trimming: 0 bases; junction bases outside the gene matches: 7. The CDR3 length is 17 residues. Looked up from germline, CDR1 is SNHLY and CDR2 is FYNNEI. In DNA, the CDR3 is TGTGCCAGCAAAATACTAGCGGGAGGACCCTCCTACAATGAGCAGTTCTTC. It yields the protein CASKILAGGPSYNEQFF.

The chain recombines TRBV7-2 with TRBJ1-5; D remains ambiguous. V shed 4 bases and J shed 6 bases, with 10 bases lying between them. CDR1 SGHTA and CDR2 FQGNSA come from the germline V gene. This CDR3 is built from 13 residues. The CDR3 loop is CASSSYSGQPQHF. As DNA, the CDR3 is TGTGCCAGCAGCTCCTACTCGGGTCAGCCCCAGCATTTT.